This T cell receptor (beta chain) was sequenced during a study of response to subunit inactivated influenza vaccine. At least ten counts were recorded for this clonotype. TCRdb recomputed calls from the RT-PCR reads with MiXCR, one row per CDR3 protein. The sample shows roughly 550,000 distinct CDR3 sequences, around 25% of them seen only once. V lost 5 bases to trimming and J lost 7 bases, with 15 bases between them. Germline V gene lookup returns CDR1 SQVTM and CDR2 ANQGSEA. The length of the CDR3 is 13 residues. These data also featured in a second study, about T cells expressing NK-cell markers. Turning to that study: In generating TCR beta cDNA, 5'RACE template switching with UMIs was used. Repertoires of TCR beta were obtained from T cells sorted as CD3+CD56+NKG2C+, CD3+CD56+NKG2C- and CD3+CD56-NKG2C+. For four donors, these clonotypes were likewise the leading ones in the CD3+CD56-NKG2C+ fraction. HCMV specificity was not established for the expanded NKG2C+ T cell clones.

V gene TRBV29-1 combines with J gene TRBJ2-1, with D perhaps matching TRBD1 (6 bases). Sequences were derived from CD4+ T cells sorted from PBMCs, sampled about 13 days after vaccination. The clonotype was recovered from a man aged 50-60 years who received an inactivated influenza vaccine. CDR3 bases: TGCAGCGTTTGGGGGCACAGGGAAAATGAGCAGTTCTTC. It specifies CSVWGHRENEQFF.